The rows below give T cell receptor beta chains drawn from one sample of a study of T cells in Graves' hyperthyroidism and ophthalmopathy. TCRdb processed the multiplex PCR reads anew with MiXCR; each CDR3 protein has one entry. The sample carries roughly 500,000 distinct CDR3 sequences, about 43% recorded once. The source material was peripheral blood or thyroid tissue (not recorded which). These receptor sequences come from an adult woman with Graves' disease, either hyperthyroidism or ophthalmopathy (not recorded which). Both conserved end residues are part of each CDR3. The D gene is left open where the match is weak. Part of the rows lack a size; the others show once, few, many or a class for expanded clones.

>.|TRBV6-5|.|TRBJ1-2
TGTGCCAGCAGACTCTTTGGGACCGACTATGGCTACACCTTC
CASRLFGTDYGYTF
>.|TRBV7-3|TRBD1|TRBJ1-2
TGTGCCAGCAGCTTATGGGGGCGAGGGGGCCGGGGCGGAGACTACACCTTC
CASSLWGRGGRGGDYTF
>once|TRBV7-6|.|TRBJ2-5
TGTGCCAGCAGCATTGGCGGGTCAGAGACCCAGTACTTC
CASSIGGSETQYF
>many|TRBV12-3/TRBV12-4|.|TRBJ2-2
TGTGCCAGCCGGATCTCAGGAGTGCGCACCGGGGAGCTGTTTTTT
CASRISGVRTGELFF
>many|TRBV5-8|TRBD1|TRBJ1-2
TGTGCCAGCAGCTTAAGGGACAGGGGCCTTTTTGGCTACACCTTC
CASSLRDRGLFGYTF
>many|TRBV7-2|TRBD2|TRBJ2-7
TGTGCCAGCAGCTTAGGACCTAGCGGCCGCTACGAGCAGTACTTC
CASSLGPSGRYEQYF
>many|TRBV7-9|TRBD1|TRBJ1-5
TGTGCCAGCAGCCTACAGGGGGCAGGGCAGCCCCAGCATTTT
CASSLQGAGQPQHF
>few|TRBV28|TRBD1|TRBJ1-1
TGTGCCAGCAGTCCACAGGGGAGCACTGAAGCTTTCTTT
CASSPQGSTEAFF
>.|TRBV2|.|TRBJ1-2
TGTGCCAGCAGTGCGCTGGGTGGCTCCACCTTC
CASSALGGSTF
>many|TRBV20-1|.|TRBJ1-5
TGCAGTGCTAGAGATTACGGCGGACCTAGCAATCAGCCCCAGCATTTT
CSARDYGGPSNQPQHF
>.|TRBV27|TRBD1|TRBJ1-5
TGTGCCAGCAGCCTGGACAGGGGGACTCCGCCCCAGCATTTT
CASSLDRGTPPQHF
>.|TRBV7-2|TRBD1|TRBJ1-5
TGTGCCAGCAGCGTGGACAGGGTGAACCAGCCCCAGCATTTT
CASSVDRVNQPQHF
>.|TRBV29-1|TRBD1|TRBJ2-7
TGCAGCGTTTCACGGACAGGGGCTTACGAGCAGTACTTC
CSVSRTGAYEQYF
>many|TRBV5-6|TRBD2|TRBJ2-7
TGTGCCAGCAGGTTGACTAGCGGTTCCTACGAGCAGTACTTC
CASRLTSGSYEQYF
>few|TRBV15|.|TRBJ2-3
TGTGCCACCAGCAGCAGAGGTCCCAGGGATACGCAGTATTTT
CATSSRGPRDTQYF
>.|TRBV6-1|.|TRBJ1-3
TGTGCCAGCAGTTACAGGGCGGGTGTGAACACCATATATTTT
CASSYRAGVNTIYF
>.|TRBV19|TRBD2|TRBJ2-1
TGTGCCAGTAGTATTGGAGGCCTAGCGGGAGCGGTTGAGCAGTTCTTC
CASSIGGLAGAVEQFF
>many|TRBV6-6|.|TRBJ2-7
TGTGCCAGCAGCTTCGCTTATCGGTACGAGCAGTACTTC
CASSFAYRYEQYF
>many|TRBV20-1|.|TRBJ2-7
TGCAGTGCTAGGGGAACTGAGCAGTACTTC
CSARGTEQYF
>.|TRBV7-8|TRBD2|TRBJ2-2
TGTGCCAGCAGCTTAAGGGGGACTAGCGGTCGAACCGGGGAGCTGTTTTTT
CASSLRGTSGRTGELFF
>.|TRBV20-1|.|TRBJ1-6
TGCAGTGCTAGAGATCAGGGAGAATCACCCCTCCACTTT
CSARDQGESPLHF
>many|TRBV9|TRBD1|TRBJ2-2
TGTGCCAGCAGCCCAGGGGGAGACACCGGGGAGCTGTTTTTT
CASSPGGDTGELFF
>many|TRBV20-1|TRBD2|TRBJ2-3
TGCAGTGCTATTAGCGGGAGTAAGGATACGCAGTATTTT
CSAISGSKDTQYF
>.|TRBV7-2|.|TRBJ2-5
TGTGCCAGCAGCCCAGCCCAGAGGGAGACCCAGTACTTC
CASSPAQRETQYF
>few|TRBV30|TRBD2|TRBJ2-7
TGTGCCTGGGGACTAGCGGGAGGGCTTAGATACGAGCAGTACTTC
CAWGLAGGLRYEQYF
>.|TRBV12-3/TRBV12-4|.|TRBJ2-3
TGTGCCAGCAGTTCCCCAACGGCCGGGTCTAGCACAGATACGCAGTATTTT
CASSSPTAGSSTDTQYF
>many|TRBV4-1|.|TRBJ2-7
TGCGCCAGCAGCCAAGCTCCAGCGATCTACGAGCAGTACTTC
CASSQAPAIYEQYF
>.|TRBV6-6|.|TRBJ2-5
TGTGCCAGCAGTTACGTGGTGGTGGGAGAGACCCAGTACTTC
CASSYVVVGETQYF
>.|TRBV5-1|TRBD1|TRBJ1-1
TGCGCCAGCAGCTTGGGACAGGGGGGTATCAACACTGAAGCTTTCTTT
CASSLGQGGINTEAFF
>many|TRBV25-1|.|TRBJ2-3
TGTGCCAGCAGTGGGCGGGGCACAGATACGCAGTATTTT
CASSGRGTDTQYF
>many|TRBV6-4|.|TRBJ2-2
TGTGCCAGCAGTGAGTCCCCAGAGACCGGGGAGCTGTTTTTT
CASSESPETGELFF
>many|TRBV28|TRBD2|TRBJ2-5
TGTGCCAGCAGTTTAGAGGCGGGAGGGCCGGAGACCCAGTACTTC
CASSLEAGGPETQYF
>many|TRBV6-5|.|TRBJ2-7
TGTGCCAGCAGTTACCTCCTAGCGACCTCCTACGAGCAGTACTTC
CASSYLLATSYEQYF
>.|TRBV28|TRBD1|TRBJ1-5
TGTGCCAGCAGTTTCGGGACAGGCCCCAATCAGCCCCAGCATTTT
CASSFGTGPNQPQHF
>many|TRBV12-3/TRBV12-4|.|TRBJ1-2
TGTGCCAGCAGTTTAACACCTCAGAACTATGGCTACACCTTC
CASSLTPQNYGYTF
>.|TRBV7-6|.|TRBJ2-5
TGTGCCAGCAGCCAAGATCTGACAGTACAAGAGACCCAGTACTTC
CASSQDLTVQETQYF
>many|TRBV7-3|.|TRBJ1-6
TGTGCCAGCAGCTTATACGGTGGGCATAATTCACCCCTCCACTTT
CASSLYGGHNSPLHF
>many|TRBV29-1|.|TRBJ1-1
TGCAGCGTTCCCAGGGGAGGTGGGAACACTGAAGCTTTCTTT
CSVPRGGGNTEAFF
>.|TRBV7-3|TRBD2|TRBJ2-1
TGTGCCAGCAGCTTAAGGGCCCCCGGGACTAGTGTGAATGAGCAGTTCTTC
CASSLRAPGTSVNEQFF
>.|TRBV20-1|.|TRBJ1-6
TGCAGTGCTCCACAGCAGGGTAACACCGGGGAGCACTCACCCCTCCACTTT
CSAPQQGNTGEHSPLHF
>many|TRBV6-5|TRBD1|TRBJ1-1
TGTGCCAGCAGATACAGGGGGGTGAACACTGAAGCTTTCTTT
CASRYRGVNTEAFF
>.|TRBV5-1|.|TRBJ2-3
TGCGCCAGCAGCTTGGAGGGTCGGTCTAGCACAGAAACGCAGTATTTT
CASSLEGRSSTETQYF
>many|TRBV5-1|TRBD1|TRBJ2-7
TGCGCCAGCAGCCTCGGGACAGGGGGCGACGAGCAGTACTTC
CASSLGTGGDEQYF
>.|TRBV20-1|.|TRBJ2-2
TGCAGTGCTAGAGTAGGGTTCGGGGAGCTGTTTTTT
CSARVGFGELFF
>.|TRBV5-1|TRBD1|TRBJ1-6
TGCGCCAGCAGCCTACAGGGGGCAGTCCCTTCACCCCTCCACTTT
CASSLQGAVPSPLHF
>many|TRBV20-1|TRBD1|TRBJ1-2
TGCAGTGCTACCAGACAGGGGTATGGCTACACCTTC
CSATRQGYGYTF
>many|TRBV20-1|TRBD1|TRBJ1-2
TGCAGTGCTCCAACAGGGGAGAACTATGGCTACACCTTC
CSAPTGENYGYTF
>.|TRBV10-3|.|TRBJ1-3
TGTGCCATCAGTGAGCCGGGGACACTTGGAAACACCATATATTTT
CAISEPGTLGNTIYF
>many|TRBV6-6|TRBD1|TRBJ2-7
TGTGCCAGCAGTTACGGTGCAGGGGGCTACGAGCAGTACTTC
CASSYGAGGYEQYF
>.|TRBV7-9|.|TRBJ2-5
TGTGCCAGCAAGTACGGGAACACCGGGGAGACCCAGTACTTC
CASKYGNTGETQYF
>.|TRBV7-3|TRBD1|TRBJ2-2
TGTGCCAGCAGGAAAACCGGGACAGGGGGGATCACCGGGGAGCTGTTTTTT
CASRKTGTGGITGELFF
>.|TRBV7-2|.|TRBJ1-6
TGTGCCAGCAGAGAACCCGGGACTAGCGGGAATTCACCCCTCCACTTT
CASREPGTSGNSPLHF
>many|TRBV4-1|TRBD1|TRBJ2-7
TGCGCCAGCGTGGACAGGGAAAGAGGCGAGCAGTACTTC
CASVDRERGEQYF
>.|TRBV2|TRBD1|TRBJ2-5
TGTGCCAGCAAGACAGGGGCATCCAAGACGACCCAGTACTTC
CASKTGASKTTQYF
>.|TRBV9|TRBD1|TRBJ1-2
TGTGCCAGCAGCGGGGGACAGACAAACTATGGCTACACCTTC
CASSGGQTNYGYTF
>.|TRBV5-4|TRBD1|TRBJ2-4
TGTGCCAGCAGCCTTCCCGGGACAGGGGTTAGCATTCAGTACTTC
CASSLPGTGVSIQYF
>few|TRBV6-5|.|TRBJ1-5
TGTGCCAGCAGTTCGCGTTGGGACACGGGCAATCAGCCCCAGCATTTT
CASSSRWDTGNQPQHF
>.|TRBV7-9|.|TRBJ1-2
TGTGCCAGCAGCCCTCGACAGGTTAACTATGGCTACACCTTC
CASSPRQVNYGYTF
>once|TRBV13|.|TRBJ1-2
TGTGCCAGCAGCTTCGGGACCGACTACTGGGGAGGCTACACCTTC
CASSFGTDYWGGYTF
>.|TRBV7-6|.|TRBJ2-5
TGCGCCAGCAGCTTAGGAACCCAAGAGACCCAGAACTTC
CASSLGTQETQNF